Below are 23 T cell receptor beta chains sequenced from a single sample in a study of T cell changes during pregnancy in multiple sclerosis. The data were produced by immunoSEQ multiplex PCR, yet TCRdb's version contains in-frame clones alone and is incomplete. The sample lists fewer than 90,000 clones, about 90% occurring once. The sample in question was peripheral blood, obtained in the second trimester of pregnancy. The receptors stem from a female donor with multiple sclerosis, enrolled in a pregnancy study.

This chain joins TRBV7-2 and TRBJ1-6; TRBD1 might be the D (6 bases). This CDR3 comprises 14 residues. Per the germline V gene, CDR1 is SGHTA and CDR2 is FQGNSA. The germline V and J ends were trimmed by 5 bases and 8 bases, with 13 bases remaining between them. The CDR3 nucleotides are TGTGCCAGCAGCGTCAACAGGGATTATTCACCCCTCCACTTT. Protein: CASSVNRDYSPLHF.

This sequence joins TRBV5-5 and TRBJ2-3; tentative D call: TRBD1 (5 bases). Germline CDR1 and CDR2: SGHKS and YYEKEE (reference sequence). There are 14 residues in the CDR3. Trimming removed 0 bases at V and 4 bases at J, with 9 bases between. The CDR3 sequence is CASSLGRASDTQYF. The DNA for the CDR3 is TGTGCCAGCAGCTTGGGCAGGGCGTCAGATACGCAGTATTTT.

The J gene is TRBJ1-1, the V gene TRBV7-2; no reliable D call. The germline gives CDR1 SGHTA, CDR2 FQGNSA. Trimming cost V 1 base and J 3 bases, with 6 bases left between them. The CDR3 contains 13 residues. DNA of the CDR3: TGTGCCAGCAGCTTAGACAGACACACTGAAGCTTTCTTT. This codes for CASSLDRHTEAFF.

This chain uses TRBV7-2 with TRBJ2-1, with TRBD1 identical over 8 bases. The germline V gene encodes CDR1 SGHTA and CDR2 FQGNSA. V dropped 5 bases and J dropped 12; count of bases not matched to a gene: 9. The CDR3 totals 13 residues. In DNA, the CDR3 is TGTGCCAGCAGCGCAGGGTCAGGGGGCGGGCAGTTCTTC. Its translation: CASSAGSGGGQFF.

The chain couples TRBV7-3 to TRBJ1-1; 7 positions match TRBD1. Germline values: CDR1 SGHTA, CDR2 FQGTGA. CDR3 size: 11 residues. Trimming at V came to 5 bases and at J to 6 bases, leaving 0 bases not matched to a gene. In DNA form, the CDR3 reads TGTGCCAGCAGCCAGGGGGCTGAAGCTTTCTTT. As protein: CASSQGAEAFF.

The rearrangement joins TRBV18 to TRBJ1-6, with 8 bases fitting TRBD1. Germline trimming cut 8 bases from V and 7 bases from J; bases unmatched to any gene: 4. The CDR3 has 13 residues. The germline gives CDR1 KGHSH, CDR2 LQKENI. CDR3 DNA sequence: TGTGCCAGCGCTGGGGACAGGAATTCACCCCTCCACTTT. Protein product: CASAGDRNSPLHF.

The chain recombines TRBV9 with TRBJ1-4; 11 positions match TRBD1. The V segment lost 4 bases and the J segment 8 bases; nucleotides outside the gene matches: 7. This CDR3 comprises 15 residues. Per germline, CDR1 SGDLS and CDR2 YYNGEE. CDR3 nucleotides: TGTGCCAGCAGCCCCCGGACAGGGGGCGCGGAAAAACTGTTTTTT. Translating gives CASSPRTGGAEKLFF.

Comment on this clone: One end of the junction does not line up with germline, which may come from a read error. V usage is TRBV6-6 and J usage is TRBJ2-3; TRBD2 is a possible D gene (5 bases). The CDR3 is 15 residues long. Germline-derived CDR1 and CDR2 are MNHNY and SVGAGI (reference sequence). The CDR3 here is CASSDSGGSTDTQYF. The CDR3 DNA follows: TGTGCCAGCAGTGACTCAGGAGGTAGCACAGATACGCAGTATTTT.

V and J are TRBV5-1 and TRBJ1-1; D is uncertain. Germline CDR1 SGHRS, CDR2 YFSETQ. CDR3 size: 12 residues. Trimming took 5 bases from V and 1 from J, leaving 6 bases between them. In DNA, the CDR3 is TGCGCCAGCAGAGCGGCGAACACTGAAGCTTTCTTT. It encodes CASRAANTEAFF.

This clone is a singleton in its sample. J is TRBJ2-5 and V is TRBV7-2; 9 bases map to TRBD1. Per germline, CDR1 SGHTA and CDR2 FQGNSA. Losses at the gene ends were 0 bases for V and 7 bases for J; bases not matched to a gene: 9. The CDR3 has 16 amino acids. CDR3 loop: CASSLAGTGSGGTQYF. The CDR3 DNA reads as TGTGCCAGCAGCTTAGCAGGGACAGGGTCCGGGGGGACCCAGTACTTC.

The chain's CDR3 is CASSLGAGKAFF. DNA of the CDR3: TGTGCCAGCAGCCTAGGGGCGGGGAAAGCTTTCTTT. The chain joins TRBV7-2 to TRBJ1-1; a possible D gene is TRBD1 (5 bases). CDR1 and CDR2 (germline): SGHTA, FQGNSA. The V gene lost 5 bases and the J gene lost 9 bases, with 13 bases spanning the gap. This CDR3 comprises 12 residues.

This chain uses TRBV11-3 with TRBJ1-1, with D possibly being TRBD1 (5 bases). V shed 1 base and J shed 1 base, with 10 bases lying between them. Germline CDR1 reads SGHNT; CDR2 reads YENEEA. CDR3 size: 15 residues. DNA of the CDR3: TGTGCCAGCAGCTTAGGAAGGGGCGGGAACACTGAAGCTTTCTTT. Translating it yields CASSLGRGGNTEAFF.

The rearrangement links TRBV5-4 to TRBJ2-2, with D tentatively TRBD2 (5 bases). The CDR3 runs 16 residues. V lost 0 bases and J lost 1, with 10 bases in between. Germline lookup yields CDR1 SGHNT and CDR2 YYREEE (reference sequence). The CDR3 loop is CASSLAGVRNTGELFF. The CDR3 DNA is TGTGCCAGCAGCTTGGCCGGGGTCAGGAACACCGGGGAGCTGTTTTTT.

The V call is TRBV21-1, the J call TRBJ2-2; TRBD1, the D gene given by the table, was not confirmed from the DNA. TRBV21-1 is labeled a pseudogene. This CDR3 has 14 residues. The CDR3 bases are TGTGCCAGCAGGGGGACAGGGTTCGTCTGGGAGCTGTTTTTT. Amino acid sequence: CASRGTGFVWELFF.

Here the CDR3 reads CAISDPVGGYYEQYF. The CDR3 DNA reads TGTGCCATCAGTGACCCCGTGGGGGGGTACTACGAGCAGTACTTC. V usage is TRBV10-3 and J usage is TRBJ2-7, with 7 nucleotides matching TRBD2. Germline V lookup: CDR1 ENHRY, CDR2 SYGVKD. V lost 3 bases to trimming and J lost 3 bases; unmatched junction nucleotides: 8. This CDR3 spans 15 amino acids.

The V gene is TRBV6-1, the J gene TRBJ1-5; D not resolved. V was pared by 3 bases and J by 1 base, with 10 bases between. The V gene's germline CDR1 is MNHNS and CDR2 SASEGT. The CDR3 extends over 15 amino acids. The CDR3 bases are TGTGCCAGCAGTGAGCTCAGAATGAGCAATCAGCCCCAGCATTTT. Amino acid sequence: CASSELRMSNQPQHF.

This rearrangement joins TRBV6-5 to TRBJ1-1; possible D gene TRBD1, 6 bases. The CDR3 covers 12 residues. Germline V CDR1 and CDR2: MNHEY, SVGAGI. V shed 4 bases and J shed 5 bases, with 8 bases lying between them. The CDR3 DNA reads TGTGCCAGCAGTTCCCAGGGGACTGAAGCTTTCTTT. Residues: CASSSQGTEAFF.

V gene TRBV25-1 combines with J gene TRBJ1-4; possible D gene TRBD1, 6 bases. In germline, CDR1 is MGHDK, CDR2 SYGVNS. CDR3 size: 16 residues. Trimming removed 6 bases from V and 4 bases from J, with 18 bases in between. CDR3 loop: CASRKADSWNNEKLFF. CDR3 sequence (DNA): TGTGCCAGCAGGAAAGCGGACAGCTGGAATAATGAAAAACTGTTTTTT.

This clone was counted a single time. The chain combines TRBV19 with TRBJ1-3; D is perhaps TRBD1 (5 bases). CDR1 LNHDA and CDR2 SQIVND come from the germline V gene (reference sequence). V lost 5 bases and J 0 bases, leaving 14 bases between the germline ends. This CDR3 has 16 residues. The CDR3 protein is CASSPGWGSSGNTIYF. The CDR3 bases are TGTGCCAGTAGTCCGGGTTGGGGCAGCTCTGGAAACACCATATATTTT.

This chain links TRBV15 with TRBJ1-6; D call uncertain. V lost 0 bases, J lost 11 bases, and 14 bases lay in between. Germline CDR1 and CDR2: LNHNV and YYDKDF (reference sequence). The CDR3 is made up of 15 amino acids. As DNA, the CDR3 is TGTGCCACCAGCAGAGATCGGGGTCCCGGGGCACCCCTCCACTTT. The encoded protein is CATSRDRGPGAPLHF.

This rearrangement joins TRBV20-1 to TRBJ2-3; a possible D gene is TRBD1 (6 bases). The V gene lost 3 bases and the J gene lost 15 bases, with 16 bases spanning the gap. Germline V gives CDR1 DFQATT, CDR2 SNEGSKA (reference sequence). The CDR3 totals 11 residues. The CDR3 spells CSASLFGDIYF. CDR3 nucleotide sequence: TGCAGTGCTAGTTTGTTCGGGGACATCTATTTT.

The V call is TRBV29-1, the J call TRBJ2-7, with D perhaps TRBD1 (5 bases). From germline, CDR1 is SQVTM and CDR2 ANQGSEA. The CDR3 contains 12 residues. V lost 8 bases and J 0 bases, leaving 11 bases between the germline ends. CDR3 coding DNA: TGCAGCTTCAGGGTTGACTCCTACGAGCAGTACTTC. Translated: CSFRVDSYEQYF.

This clone has just one count. The CDR3 loop reads CASSYGRNQPQHF. In nucleotides, the CDR3 is TGTGCCAGCAGTTACGGCCGCAATCAGCCCCAGCATTTT. This chain uses TRBV6-6 with TRBJ1-5; D is unclear. V shed 2 bases and J shed 2 bases, with 4 bases lying between them. CDR3 length: 13 residues. Germline V gene lookup returns CDR1 MNHNY and CDR2 SVGAGI (reference sequence).